The 15 T cell receptor beta chains listed next were all sequenced from one sample in a study of blood T cells in healthy people across ages. Alongside a J-beta primer mix, a sample-barcoded 5' primer served in a second PCR lasting 7 to 11 cycles. One entry per CDR3 protein results from TCRdb running MiXCR on the 5' RACE reads. The repertoire includes more than 1 million distinct CDR3 sequences, more than 35% of them detected once, and over 15% sits in the top ten. Specimen: blood. The receptors shown here come from a woman aged 55-69 years in good health.

This clonotype occurred once. A much larger clone lies a single base off, so this may be a read error. This chain uses TRBV12-3 or TRBV12-4 with TRBJ2-7; D may correspond to TRBD1 or TRBD2 (5 bases each). The J call may be mistaken, given a closer DNA end match to TRBJ2-5. This CDR3 is 12 amino acids long. In nucleotides, the CDR3 is TGTGTCAGCAGCATTTGGGGGGAGACCCAGTACTTC. Residues: CVSSIWGETQYF.

The V and J genes are TRBV12-1 and TRBJ1-2; TRBD1, the D gene given by the table, was not confirmed from the DNA. TRBV12-1 is assigned pseudogene status. The CDR3 totals 15 residues. The CDR3 is CASSPRWQPNYGYTF. The CDR3 region has the DNA TGTGCCAGCAGCCCAAGGTGGCAGCCCAACTATGGCTACACCTTC.

V is TRBV27 and J is TRBJ2-1, with TRBD2 matching 11 bases. There are 17 residues in the CDR3. Germline CDR1 MNHEY, CDR2 SMNVEV (reference sequence). V was pared by 2 bases and J by 8 bases, with 11 bases of the junction left unmatched. For the CDR3, the DNA is TGTGCCAGCAGTTTACCCTCACTAGCGGGAGAAAAGGATGAGCAGTTCTTC. The encoded protein is CASSLPSLAGEKDEQFF.

The V and J genes are TRBV10-3 and TRBJ2-5; TRBD2 aligns across 7 bases. J lost 2 bases, V lost 0 bases, and 6 bases had no gene match. Germline CDR1 and CDR2: ENHRY and SYGVKD. The CDR3 has 16 residues. The CDR3: CAISESRTSVQETQYF. The CDR3 nucleotides are TGTGCCATCAGTGAGTCGAGGACTAGTGTGCAAGAGACCCAGTACTTC.

This clonotype was recorded a few times. The chain couples TRBV27 to TRBJ2-1; D is perhaps TRBD1 (6 bases). There are 14 residues in the CDR3. CDR1 and CDR2 from the germline V gene are MNHEY and SMNVEV (reference sequence). V lost 3 bases, J lost 6 bases, and 12 bases lay in between. In DNA, the CDR3 is TGTGCCAGCAGTTTGCACAGGGCCATCAATGAGCAGTTCTTC. Its protein is CASSLHRAINEQFF.

This chain connects TRBV7-6 to TRBJ2-3; 7 nucleotides agree with TRBD1. V lost 4 bases and J lost 2; bases outside the gene matches: 15. The CDR3 contains 18 residues. Germline-derived CDR1 and CDR2 are SGHVS and FNYEAQ. CDR3 sequence reads: CASSSFPPGGSLTDTQYF. The CDR3, as DNA: TGTGCCAGCAGCTCCTTCCCTCCAGGGGGAAGTCTCACAGATACGCAGTATTTT.

CDR3 in DNA: TGTGCCATCAGCGGGATACAGGACAGTAACTATGGCTACACCTTC. Amino acid sequence: CAISGIQDSNYGYTF. The chain is built from TRBV10-3 and TRBJ1-2, with D possibly matching TRBD1 (6 bases). The V gene's germline CDR1 is ENHRY and CDR2 SYGVKD. The ends were cut back, 6 bases at V and 1 base at J, with 15 bases in the middle. CDR3 length equals 15 residues.

The V gene is TRBV2, the J gene TRBJ2-1; 8 bases fit TRBD1. V gave up 2 bases and J gave up 3 bases; unmatched junction bases: 12. In germline, CDR1 is SNHLY, CDR2 FYNNEI. This CDR3 has 18 residues. The CDR3 loop reads CASSEWTIGTGYYNEQFF. CDR3 bases: TGTGCCAGCAGTGAATGGACAATCGGGACAGGCTACTACAATGAGCAGTTCTTC. The variable domain in full, completed from reference TRBV2 and TRBJ2-1, reads EPEVTQTPSHQVTQMGQEVILRCVPISNHLYFYWYRQILGQKVEFLVSFYNNEISEKSEIFDDQFSVERPDGSNFTLKIRSTKLEDSAMYFCASSEWTIGTGYYNEQFFGPGTRLTVL.

The chain couples TRBV7-8 to TRBJ2-3; TRBD1 aligns across 8 bases. V lost 3 bases and J lost 3; bases outside the gene matches: 8. The CDR3 consists of 16 residues. The germline CDR1 and CDR2 sequences are SGHVS and FQNEAQ. CDR3 in DNA: TGTGCCAGCAGCTTCCAACGCAGGGGGCGAACAGATACGCAGTATTTT. Translating gives CASSFQRRGRTDTQYF.

The chain uses TRBV5-1 and TRBJ2-5; TRBD2 matches 11 bases. Looked up from germline, CDR1 is SGHRS and CDR2 is YFSETQ. V lost 0 bases, J lost 1 base, and 8 bases stayed unmatched. There are 18 residues in the CDR3. CDR3 amino acids: CASSLEPGLAEIQETQYF. The CDR3 region has the DNA TGCGCCAGCAGCTTGGAACCGGGACTAGCGGAGATCCAAGAGACCCAGTACTTC. Complete variable domain (other parts from reference TRBV5-1 and TRBJ2-5): KAGVTQTPRYLIKTRGQQVTLSCSPISGHRSVSWYQQTPGQGLQFLFEYFSETQRNKGNFPGRFSGRQFSNSRSEMNVSTLELGDSALYLCASSLEPGLAEIQETQYFGPGTRLLVL.

This clonotype was seen more than once but under ten times. The DNA for the CDR3 is TGTGCCAGCAGTCCCCAACCGGACAGGGGCCTTGAGCAGTTCTTC. This codes for CASSPQPDRGLEQFF. The V call is TRBV6-6, the J call TRBJ2-1, with TRBD1 identical over 9 bases. CDR3 size: 15 residues. The germline V gene has CDR1 MNHNY and CDR2 SVGAGI (reference sequence). Losses at the gene ends were 5 bases for V and 9 bases for J; bases not matched to a gene: 11.

The V gene is TRBV11-2, the J gene TRBJ2-2, with 8 bases fitting TRBD2. There are 17 residues in the CDR3. CDR1 is SGHAT and CDR2 is FQNNGV in the germline V gene. Trimming cost V 0 bases and J 1 base; bases outside gene matches: 4. DNA for the CDR3: TGTGCCAGCAGCTTAGAATATGCGGGAGGGAACACCGGGGAGCTGTTTTTT. This translates into CASSLEYAGGNTGELFF.

This chain links TRBV30 with TRBJ1-2, with a possible D match to TRBD1 (5 bases). The CDR3 consists of 13 residues. The V end was cut by 3 bases, the J end by 4 bases, with 12 bases between. Germline V gene sequence: CDR1 GTSNPN, CDR2 SVGIG (reference sequence). This CDR3 is CAWSRSGGYGYTF. The CDR3 bases are TGTGCCTGGAGCCGGTCCGGGGGCTATGGCTACACCTTC. The full variable domain, in which reference TRBV30 and TRBJ1-2 provide the parts outside the CDR3, is SQTIHQWPATLVQPVGSPLSLECTVEGTSNPNLYWYRQAAGRGLQLLFYSVGIGQISSEVPQNLSASRPQDRQFILSSKKLLLSDSGFYLCAWSRSGGYGYTFGSGTRLTVV.

The chain carries TRBV12-3 or TRBV12-4 and TRBJ2-7; TRBD2 might be the D (6 bases). Deletions cut 4 bases from V and 7 bases from J, with 11 bases between. The CDR3 spans 12 residues. The CDR3 DNA reads as TGTGCCAGCAGTTACGGGACTCCGGAGCAGTACTTC. Translated: CASSYGTPEQYF.

The gene calls are TRBV7-9 and TRBJ1-1; 8 bases are a match to TRBD1. The ends lost 5 bases at V and 1 base at J; junction bases unmatched: 6. Germline V gives CDR1 SEHNR, CDR2 FQNEAQ (reference sequence). This CDR3 is built from 15 residues. The CDR3 here is CASSPLDRANTEAFF. Here the CDR3 DNA reads TGTGCCAGCAGCCCGCTGGACAGGGCGAACACTGAAGCTTTCTTT. The full variable domain, completed using reference TRBV7-9 and TRBJ1-1, is DTGVSQNPRHKITKRGQNVTFRCDPISEHNRLYWYRQTLGQGPEFLTYFQNEAQLEKSRLLSDRFSAERPKGSFSTLEIQRTEQGDSAMYLCASSPLDRANTEAFFGQGTRLTVV.